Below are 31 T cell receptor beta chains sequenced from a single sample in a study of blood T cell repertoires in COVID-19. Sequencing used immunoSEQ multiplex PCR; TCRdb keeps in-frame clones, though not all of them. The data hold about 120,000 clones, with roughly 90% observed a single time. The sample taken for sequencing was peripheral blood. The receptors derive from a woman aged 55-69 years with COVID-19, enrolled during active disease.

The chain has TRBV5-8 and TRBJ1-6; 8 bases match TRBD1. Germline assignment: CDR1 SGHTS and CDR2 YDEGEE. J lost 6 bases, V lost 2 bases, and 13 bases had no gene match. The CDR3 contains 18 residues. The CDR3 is CASSLGWPGGYSNSPLHF. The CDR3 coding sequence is TGTGCCAGCAGCTTAGGGTGGCCAGGGGGCTACTCTAATTCACCCCTCCACTTT.

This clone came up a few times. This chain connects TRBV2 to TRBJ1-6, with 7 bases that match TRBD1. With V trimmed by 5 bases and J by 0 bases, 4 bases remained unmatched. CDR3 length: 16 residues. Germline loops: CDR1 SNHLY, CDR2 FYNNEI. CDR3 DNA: TGTGCCAGCAGTCCACAGGGGATCTCCTATAATTCACCCCTCCACTTT. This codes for CASSPQGISYNSPLHF.

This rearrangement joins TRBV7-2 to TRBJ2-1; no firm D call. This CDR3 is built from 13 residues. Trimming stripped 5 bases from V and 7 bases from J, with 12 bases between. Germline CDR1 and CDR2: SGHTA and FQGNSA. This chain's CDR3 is CASSDPNGNEQFF. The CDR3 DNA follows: TGTGCCAGCAGCGATCCTAACGGTAATGAGCAGTTCTTC. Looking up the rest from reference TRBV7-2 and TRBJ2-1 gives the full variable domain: GAGVSQSPSNKVTEKGKDVELRCDPISGHTALYWYRQSLGQGLEFLIYFQGNSAPDKSGLPSDRFSAERTGGSVSTLTIQRTQQEDSAVYLCASSDPNGNEQFFGPGTRLTVL.

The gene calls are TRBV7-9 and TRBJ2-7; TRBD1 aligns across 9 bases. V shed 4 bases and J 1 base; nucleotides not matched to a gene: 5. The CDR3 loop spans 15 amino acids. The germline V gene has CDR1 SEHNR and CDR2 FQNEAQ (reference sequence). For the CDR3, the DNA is TGTGCCAGCAGCTCCGGACAGGGGTTGTCCTACGAGCAGTACTTC. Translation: CASSSGQGLSYEQYF.

CDR3 in amino acids: CASSGGTGVEKLFF. The DNA for the CDR3 is TGTGCCAGCAGTGGGGGGACAGGAGTTGAAAAACTGTTTTTT. V gene TRBV6-2 or TRBV6-3 combines with J gene TRBJ1-4; 8 bases map to TRBD1. Germline V gives CDR1 MNHEY, CDR2 SVGEGT. The CDR3 length is 14 residues. The junction had 6 bases not matched to a gene; V was cut back by 5 bases and J by 7 bases.

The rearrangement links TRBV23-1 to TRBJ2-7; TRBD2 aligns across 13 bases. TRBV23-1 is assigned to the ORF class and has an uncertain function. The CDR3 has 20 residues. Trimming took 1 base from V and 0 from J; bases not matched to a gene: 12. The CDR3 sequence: CASSQYIPGTSGDNSYEQYF. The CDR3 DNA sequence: TGCGCCAGCAGTCAATATATCCCCGGGACTAGCGGGGACAACTCCTACGAGCAGTACTTC.

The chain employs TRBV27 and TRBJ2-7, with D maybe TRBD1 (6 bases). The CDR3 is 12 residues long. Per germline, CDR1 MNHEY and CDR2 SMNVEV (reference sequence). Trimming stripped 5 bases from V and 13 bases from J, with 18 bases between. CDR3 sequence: CASSRHRVGHYF. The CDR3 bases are TGTGCCAGCAGTCGCCACCGCGTGGGACACTACTTC.

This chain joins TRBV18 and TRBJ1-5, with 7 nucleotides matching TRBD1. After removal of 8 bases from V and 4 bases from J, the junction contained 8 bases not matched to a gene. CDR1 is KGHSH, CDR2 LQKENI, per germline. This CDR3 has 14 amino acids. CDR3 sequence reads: CASTLQGFNQPQHF. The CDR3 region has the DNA TGTGCCAGCACGTTACAGGGGTTTAATCAGCCCCAGCATTTT.

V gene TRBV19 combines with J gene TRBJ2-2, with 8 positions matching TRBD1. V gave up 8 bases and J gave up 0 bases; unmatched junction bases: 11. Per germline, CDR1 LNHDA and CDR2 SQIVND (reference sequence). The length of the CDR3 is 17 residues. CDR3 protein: CASLLPGQGTNTGELFF. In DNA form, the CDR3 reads TGTGCCAGTTTACTCCCCGGACAGGGCACGAACACCGGGGAGCTGTTTTTT.

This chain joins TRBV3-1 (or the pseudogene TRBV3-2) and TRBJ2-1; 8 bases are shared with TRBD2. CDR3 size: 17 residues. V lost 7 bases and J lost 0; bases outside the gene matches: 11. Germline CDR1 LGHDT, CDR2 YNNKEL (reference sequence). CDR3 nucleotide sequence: TGTGCCAGCAATGGCGGGGGGCCCTTAAACTCCTACAATGAGCAGTTCTTC. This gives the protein CASNGGGPLNSYNEQFF.

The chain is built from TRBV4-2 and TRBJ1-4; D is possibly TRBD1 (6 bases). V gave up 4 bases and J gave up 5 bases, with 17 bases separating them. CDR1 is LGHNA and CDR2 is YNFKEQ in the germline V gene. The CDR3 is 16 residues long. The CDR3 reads CASSRLTGQINEKLFF. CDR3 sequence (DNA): TGTGCCAGCAGCCGGCTAACGGGACAAATAAATGAAAAACTGTTTTTT.

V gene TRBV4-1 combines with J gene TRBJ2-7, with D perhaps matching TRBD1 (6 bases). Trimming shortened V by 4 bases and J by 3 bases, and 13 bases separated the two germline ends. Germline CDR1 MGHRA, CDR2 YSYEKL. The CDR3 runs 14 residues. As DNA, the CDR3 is TGCGCCAGCAGCCTTTCCGACAGGAACTACGAGCAGTACTTC. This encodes CASSLSDRNYEQYF.

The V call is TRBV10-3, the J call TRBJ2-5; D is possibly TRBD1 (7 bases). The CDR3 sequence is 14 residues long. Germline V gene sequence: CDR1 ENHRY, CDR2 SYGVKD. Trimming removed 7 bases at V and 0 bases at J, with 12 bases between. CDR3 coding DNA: TGTGCCATCAATCAGGGGGGCTACCAAGAGACCCAGTACTTC. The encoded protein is CAINQGGYQETQYF.

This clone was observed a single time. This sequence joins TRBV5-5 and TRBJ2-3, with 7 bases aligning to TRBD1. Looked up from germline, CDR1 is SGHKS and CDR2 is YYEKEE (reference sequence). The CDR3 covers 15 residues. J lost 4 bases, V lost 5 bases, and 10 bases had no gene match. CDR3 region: CASRLHPQGADTQYF. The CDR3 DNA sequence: TGTGCCAGCAGGCTCCATCCTCAGGGGGCAGATACGCAGTATTTT.

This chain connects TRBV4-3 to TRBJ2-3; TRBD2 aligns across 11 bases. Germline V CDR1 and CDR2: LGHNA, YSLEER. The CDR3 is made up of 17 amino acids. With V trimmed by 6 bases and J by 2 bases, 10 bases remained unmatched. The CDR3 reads CASSERTSGFFTDTQYF. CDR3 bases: TGCGCCAGCAGTGAGAGGACTAGCGGGTTCTTCACAGATACGCAGTATTTT.

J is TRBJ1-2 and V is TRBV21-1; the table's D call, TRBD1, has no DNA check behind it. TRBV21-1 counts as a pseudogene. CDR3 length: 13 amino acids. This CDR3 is CARQATGRDGYTF. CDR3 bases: TGTGCCAGACAGGCGACAGGGCGGGATGGCTACACCTTC.

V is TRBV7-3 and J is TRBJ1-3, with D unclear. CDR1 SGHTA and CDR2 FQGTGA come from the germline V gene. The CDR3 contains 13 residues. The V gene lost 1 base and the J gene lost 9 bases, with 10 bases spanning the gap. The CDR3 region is CASSLNSGGTIYF. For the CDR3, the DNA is TGTGCCAGCAGCTTAAACAGCGGCGGCACCATATATTTT.

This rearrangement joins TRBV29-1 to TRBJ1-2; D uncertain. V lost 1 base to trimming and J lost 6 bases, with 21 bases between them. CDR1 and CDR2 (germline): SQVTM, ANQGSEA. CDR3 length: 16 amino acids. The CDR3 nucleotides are TGCAGCGTTGAAGTCACCCGAAATATGAGGACTAATGGCTACACCTTC. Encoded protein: CSVEVTRNMRTNGYTF. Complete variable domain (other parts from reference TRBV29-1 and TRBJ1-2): SAVISQKPSRDICQRGTSLTIQCQVDSQVTMMFWYRQQPGQSLTLIATANQGSEATYESGFVIDKFPISRPNLTFSTLTVSNMSPEDSSIYLCSVEVTRNMRTNGYTFGSGTRLTVV.

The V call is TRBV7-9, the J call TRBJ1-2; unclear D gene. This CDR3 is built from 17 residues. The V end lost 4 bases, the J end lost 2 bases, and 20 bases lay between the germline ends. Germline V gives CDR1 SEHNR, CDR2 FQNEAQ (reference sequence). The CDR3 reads CASSSTRRGGRNYGYTF. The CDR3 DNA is TGTGCCAGCAGCTCCACAAGGCGGGGAGGTCGCAACTATGGCTACACCTTC.

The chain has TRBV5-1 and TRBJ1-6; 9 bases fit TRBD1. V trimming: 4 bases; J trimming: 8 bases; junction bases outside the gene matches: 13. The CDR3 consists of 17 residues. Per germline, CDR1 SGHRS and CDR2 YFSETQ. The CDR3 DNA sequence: TGCGCCAGCAGCCCGGACAGGGGCCCTTCGACGGATTCACCCCTCCACTTT. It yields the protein CASSPDRGPSTDSPLHF.

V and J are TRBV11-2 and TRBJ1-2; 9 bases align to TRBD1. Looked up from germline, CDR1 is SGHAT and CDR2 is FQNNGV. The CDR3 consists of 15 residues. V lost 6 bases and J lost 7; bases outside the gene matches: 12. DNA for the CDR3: TGTGCCAGCAGGGGAAGCCCGGGACAGGGACTTGGCTACACCTTC. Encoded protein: CASRGSPGQGLGYTF.

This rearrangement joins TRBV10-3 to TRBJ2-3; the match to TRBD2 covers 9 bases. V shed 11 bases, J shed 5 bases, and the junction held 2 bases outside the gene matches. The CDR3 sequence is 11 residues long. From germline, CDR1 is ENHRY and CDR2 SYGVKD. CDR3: CAVAGEDTQYF. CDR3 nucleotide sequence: TGTGCCGTAGCGGGGGAAGATACGCAGTATTTT.

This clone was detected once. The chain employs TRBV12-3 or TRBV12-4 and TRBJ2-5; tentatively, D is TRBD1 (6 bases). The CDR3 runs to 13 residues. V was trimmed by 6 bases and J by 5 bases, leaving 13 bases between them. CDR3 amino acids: CASSLQGSETQYF. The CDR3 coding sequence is TGTGCCAGCAGCCTACAGGGTAGCGAGACCCAGTACTTC.

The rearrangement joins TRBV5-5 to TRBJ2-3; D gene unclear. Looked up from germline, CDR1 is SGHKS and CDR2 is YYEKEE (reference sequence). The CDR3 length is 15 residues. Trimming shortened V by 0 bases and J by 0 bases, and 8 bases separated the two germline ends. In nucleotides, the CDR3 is TGTGCCAGCAGCTTGGTCAGGATCAGCACAGATACGCAGTATTTT. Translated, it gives CASSLVRISTDTQYF.

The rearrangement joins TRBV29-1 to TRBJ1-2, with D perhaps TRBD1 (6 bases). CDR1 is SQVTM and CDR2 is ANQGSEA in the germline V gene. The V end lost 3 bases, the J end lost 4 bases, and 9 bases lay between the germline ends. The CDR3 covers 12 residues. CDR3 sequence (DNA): TGCAGCGTTGATGACAGGATCTATGGCTACACCTTC. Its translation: CSVDDRIYGYTF.

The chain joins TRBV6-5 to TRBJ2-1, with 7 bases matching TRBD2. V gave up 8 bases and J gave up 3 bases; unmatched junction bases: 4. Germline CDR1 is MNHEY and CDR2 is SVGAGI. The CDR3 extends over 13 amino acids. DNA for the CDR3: TGTGCCAGCTTACGGACTAGCTACAATGAGCAGTTCTTC. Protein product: CASLRTSYNEQFF.

CDR3 protein: CASSLVKTGSGELFF. The CDR3 coding sequence is TGTGCCAGCAGCCTGGTAAAGACAGGGTCCGGGGAGCTGTTTTTT. The chain combines TRBV5-4 with TRBJ2-2; 7 bases match TRBD1. V was pared by 4 bases and J by 6 bases, with 9 bases of the junction left unmatched. The CDR3 is 15 amino acids. The germline CDR1 and CDR2 sequences are SGHNT and YYREEE (reference sequence).

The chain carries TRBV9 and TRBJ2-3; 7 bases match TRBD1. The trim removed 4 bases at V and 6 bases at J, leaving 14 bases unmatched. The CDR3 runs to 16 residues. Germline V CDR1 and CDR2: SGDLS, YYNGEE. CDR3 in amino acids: CASSTYGGQTLDTQYF. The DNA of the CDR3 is TGTGCCAGCAGCACCTATGGGGGACAGACTCTTGATACGCAGTATTTT.

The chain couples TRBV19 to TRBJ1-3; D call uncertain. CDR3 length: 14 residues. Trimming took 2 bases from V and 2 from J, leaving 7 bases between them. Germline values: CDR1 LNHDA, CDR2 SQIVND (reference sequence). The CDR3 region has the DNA TGTGCCAGTAGTATAATCTCGGCTGGAAACACCATATATTTT. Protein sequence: CASSIISAGNTIYF.

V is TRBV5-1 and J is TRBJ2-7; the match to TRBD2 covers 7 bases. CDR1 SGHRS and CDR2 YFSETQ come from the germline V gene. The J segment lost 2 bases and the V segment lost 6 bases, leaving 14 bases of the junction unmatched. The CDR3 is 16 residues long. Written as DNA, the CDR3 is TGCGCCAGCACCCCGCGGGGTGGAGGGACTACCTACGAGCAGTACTTC. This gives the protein CASTPRGGGTTYEQYF.

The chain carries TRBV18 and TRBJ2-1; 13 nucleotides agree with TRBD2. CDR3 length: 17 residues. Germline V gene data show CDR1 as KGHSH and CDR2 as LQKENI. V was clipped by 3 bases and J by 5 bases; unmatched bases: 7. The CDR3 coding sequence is TGTGCCAGCTCACCGAGACTAGCGGGGGGTCTCCACAATGAGCAGTTCTTC. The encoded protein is CASSPRLAGGLHNEQFF. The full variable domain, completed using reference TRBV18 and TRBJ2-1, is NAGVMQNPRHLVRRRGQEARLRCSPMKGHSHVYWYRQLPEEGLKFMVYLQKENIIDESGMPKERFSAEFPKEGPSILRIQQVVRGDSAAYFCASSPRLAGGLHNEQFFGPGTRLTVL.